This is a list of T cell receptor beta chains from one sample in a study of blood T cell repertoires in COVID-19. Method: immunoSEQ multiplex PCR; TCRdb's copy keeps in-frame clones and lacks some. The sample lists about 31,000 clones; about 90% were seen once. Sequenced material: peripheral blood. These receptors all come from a human donor with active COVID-19. The donor label of this sample is uncertain. Both conserved end residues are part of each CDR3. A D gene is named only where the DNA matches it firmly. For some rows the clone size is stated as once, few or many, or as a class when expanded; others skip it.

v_gene: TRBV7-7
d_gene: TRBD2
abundance: -
j_gene: TRBJ2-3
CDR3aa: CASSLSLAGGDTQYF
CDR3nt: TGTGCTAGCAGCTTGAGCCTAGCGGGGGGAGATACGCAGTATTTT

v_gene: TRBV3-1/TRBV3-2
d_gene: TRBD2
abundance: -
j_gene: TRBJ2-1
CDR3aa: CASSQDPFGTSGRTMQFF
CDR3nt: TGTGCCAGCAGCCAAGATCCATTTGGGACTAGCGGGAGGACTATGCAGTTCTTC

v_gene: TRBV15
d_gene: -
abundance: few
j_gene: TRBJ2-2
CDR3aa: CATSRDHGVNTGELFF
CDR3nt: TGTGCCACCAGCAGAGATCACGGAGTAAACACCGGGGAGCTGTTTTTT

v_gene: TRBV2
d_gene: -
abundance: -
j_gene: TRBJ2-7
CDR3aa: CASSEQAQYF
CDR3nt: TGTGCCAGCAGTGAACAAGCGCAGTACTTC

v_gene: TRBV6-1
d_gene: -
abundance: -
j_gene: TRBJ1-2
CDR3aa: CASSEAYSRGYTF
CDR3nt: TGTGCCAGCAGTGAAGCGTATTCCAGAGGCTACACCTTC

v_gene: TRBV6-5
d_gene: TRBD1
abundance: once
j_gene: TRBJ1-1
CDR3aa: CASSLTGRTEAFF
CDR3nt: TGTGCCAGCAGTTTGACAGGGCGGACTGAAGCTTTCTTT

v_gene: TRBV5-1
d_gene: TRBD1
abundance: -
j_gene: TRBJ1-2
CDR3aa: CASSLGWADRVNYGYTF
CDR3nt: TGCGCCAGCAGCTTGGGGTGGGCGGACAGGGTCAACTATGGCTACACCTTC

v_gene: TRBV7-2
d_gene: -
abundance: -
j_gene: TRBJ2-3
CDR3aa: CASSLAGPSTDTQYF
CDR3nt: TGTGCCAGCAGCTTGGCGGGTCCGAGCACAGATACGCAGTATTTT

v_gene: TRBV7-2
d_gene: -
abundance: -
j_gene: TRBJ1-1
CDR3aa: CASSFLGANTEAFF
CDR3nt: TGTGCCAGCAGCTTTCTGGGGGCGAACACTGAAGCTTTCTTT

v_gene: TRBV6-5
d_gene: -
abundance: -
j_gene: TRBJ1-2
CDR3aa: CASSPGAFYGYTF
CDR3nt: TGTGCCAGCAGTCCGGGAGCTTTCTATGGCTACACCTTC

v_gene: TRBV6-6
d_gene: -
abundance: -
j_gene: TRBJ1-1
CDR3aa: CASSYPEGGTEAFF
CDR3nt: TGTGCCAGCAGTTACCCGGAGGGTGGTACTGAAGCTTTCTTT

v_gene: TRBV7-9
d_gene: TRBD1
abundance: -
j_gene: TRBJ2-1
CDR3aa: CASSPARSTGVNEQFF
CDR3nt: TGTGCCAGCAGCCCGGCCCGCTCGACAGGGGTAAATGAGCAGTTCTTC

v_gene: TRBV6-2/TRBV6-3
d_gene: TRBD2
abundance: -
j_gene: TRBJ2-1
CDR3aa: CASSYPLGLSGSYNEQFF
CDR3nt: TGTGCCAGCAGTTACCCTCTGGGACTAAGCGGGAGCTACAATGAGCAGTTCTTC

v_gene: TRBV5-4
d_gene: TRBD2
abundance: -
j_gene: TRBJ2-5
CDR3aa: CASSLGLAGGGYETQYF
CDR3nt: TGTGCCAGCAGCTTGGGCCTAGCGGGAGGCGGATACGAGACCCAGTACTTC

v_gene: TRBV25-1
d_gene: TRBD1
abundance: -
j_gene: TRBJ1-2
CDR3aa: CASSEFDTGAGYGYTF
CDR3nt: TGTGCCAGCAGTGAATTTGATACAGGGGCGGGCTATGGCTACACCTTC

v_gene: TRBV15
d_gene: TRBD2
abundance: -
j_gene: TRBJ2-3
CDR3aa: CATSRPQRDTDTQYF
CDR3nt: TGTGCCACCAGTCGTCCCCAGCGGGATACAGATACGCAGTATTTT

v_gene: TRBV11-3
d_gene: -
abundance: -
j_gene: TRBJ2-3
CDR3aa: CASSTGGDTQYF
CDR3nt: TGTGCCAGCAGCACTGGAGGAGATACGCAGTATTTT

v_gene: TRBV4-1
d_gene: -
abundance: -
j_gene: TRBJ2-7
CDR3aa: CASSLTGPYEQYF
CDR3nt: TGCGCCAGCAGCCTTACAGGGCCCTACGAGCAGTACTTC

v_gene: TRBV18
d_gene: TRBD1
abundance: -
j_gene: TRBJ1-3
CDR3aa: CASSSGQGGSGNTIYF
CDR3nt: TGTGCCAGCTCATCGGGACAGGGGGGCTCTGGAAACACCATATATTTT

v_gene: TRBV4-1
d_gene: -
abundance: -
j_gene: TRBJ2-1
CDR3aa: CASSQDIDGRTYEQFF
CDR3nt: TGCGCCAGCAGCCAAGATATTGACGGGAGAACGTATGAGCAGTTCTTC

v_gene: TRBV25-1
d_gene: TRBD1
abundance: -
j_gene: TRBJ2-7
CDR3aa: CASSASPGQGAHEQYF
CDR3nt: TGTGCCAGCAGTGCCTCTCCGGGACAGGGGGCCCACGAGCAGTACTTC

v_gene: TRBV4-3
d_gene: TRBD1
abundance: -
j_gene: TRBJ1-3
CDR3aa: CASSLAVDRGLSAGSGNTIYF
CDR3nt: TGCGCCAGCAGCCTTGCTGTAGACAGGGGCCTTTCCGCCGGCTCTGGAAACACCATATATTTT

v_gene: TRBV6-2/TRBV6-3
d_gene: TRBD1
abundance: -
j_gene: TRBJ2-3
CDR3aa: CASSYRTGGADTQYF
CDR3nt: TGTGCCAGCAGTTATAGGACAGGGGGCGCAGATACGCAGTATTTT

v_gene: TRBV5-4
d_gene: TRBD1
abundance: -
j_gene: TRBJ2-1
CDR3aa: CASSTPRDRQRNEQFF
CDR3nt: TGTGCCAGCAGCACCCCCCGGGACAGGCAGCGGAATGAGCAGTTCTTC

v_gene: TRBV19
d_gene: -
abundance: -
j_gene: TRBJ2-3
CDR3aa: CASSFGTKDTQYF
CDR3nt: TGTGCCAGTAGTTTCGGGACAAAAGATACGCAGTATTTT

v_gene: TRBV12-5
d_gene: TRBD1
abundance: -
j_gene: TRBJ1-2
CDR3aa: CASGLEGAGYTF
CDR3nt: TGTGCTAGTGGTTTGGAGGGGGCAGGCTACACCTTC

v_gene: TRBV19
d_gene: -
abundance: -
j_gene: TRBJ2-7
CDR3aa: CASSSGGGNYEQYF
CDR3nt: TGTGCCAGTAGCTCGGGAGGGGGCAACTACGAGCAGTACTTC

v_gene: TRBV19
d_gene: -
abundance: -
j_gene: TRBJ2-1
CDR3aa: CASSRLQVTNEQFF
CDR3nt: TGTGCCAGTAGTAGGCTTCAGGTTACAAATGAGCAGTTCTTC

v_gene: TRBV5-5
d_gene: -
abundance: -
j_gene: TRBJ2-2
CDR3aa: CASSLAGFSVTTGELFF
CDR3nt: TGTGCCAGCAGCTTGGCCGGTTTCAGCGTAACCACCGGGGAGCTGTTTTTT

v_gene: TRBV7-2
d_gene: TRBD1
abundance: few
j_gene: TRBJ2-1
CDR3aa: CASSTQGEGYNEQFF
CDR3nt: TGTGCCAGCAGCACCCAGGGGGAAGGATACAATGAGCAGTTCTTC

v_gene: TRBV30
d_gene: -
abundance: -
j_gene: TRBJ2-3
CDR3aa: CAWSVIAGDTQYF
CDR3nt: TGTGCCTGGAGTGTCATCGCCGGGGATACGCAGTATTTT

v_gene: TRBV28
d_gene: -
abundance: -
j_gene: TRBJ1-2
CDR3aa: CASSLLGQNYGYTF
CDR3nt: TGTGCCAGCAGTTTATTAGGACAAAACTATGGCTACACCTTC

v_gene: TRBV5-1
d_gene: -
abundance: -
j_gene: TRBJ1-4
CDR3aa: CASSLGQLATNEKLFF
CDR3nt: TGCGCCAGCAGCTTGGGGCAACTAGCAACTAATGAAAAACTGTTTTTT

v_gene: TRBV18
d_gene: -
abundance: -
j_gene: TRBJ2-1
CDR3aa: CASSPSRGSSYNEQFF
CDR3nt: TGTGCCAGCTCACCCTCTCGGGGTAGCTCCTACAATGAGCAGTTCTTC

v_gene: TRBV5-6
d_gene: TRBD1
abundance: -
j_gene: TRBJ1-6
CDR3aa: CASSSRDRGYNSPLHF
CDR3nt: TGTGCCAGCAGCTCGCGGGACAGGGGCTATAATTCACCCCTCCACTTT

v_gene: TRBV28
d_gene: TRBD1
abundance: -
j_gene: TRBJ1-4
CDR3aa: CASSSDLGTGSEKLFF
CDR3nt: TGTGCCAGCAGTTCTGACCTCGGGACAGGGAGTGAAAAACTGTTTTTT

v_gene: TRBV2
d_gene: -
abundance: -
j_gene: TRBJ2-5
CDR3aa: CASSALETQYF
CDR3nt: TGTGCCAGCAGTGCTTTAGAGACCCAGTACTTC

v_gene: TRBV6-5
d_gene: TRBD1
abundance: -
j_gene: TRBJ2-7
CDR3aa: CASRGTGTVGEQYF
CDR3nt: TGTGCCAGCAGGGGGACAGGTACGGTTGGAGAGCAGTACTTC

v_gene: TRBV11-2
d_gene: TRBD2
abundance: -
j_gene: TRBJ2-1
CDR3aa: CASSPRLAVSYNEQFF
CDR3nt: TGTGCCAGCAGCCCTCGACTAGCGGTATCCTACAATGAGCAGTTCTTC

v_gene: TRBV9
d_gene: TRBD2
abundance: -
j_gene: TRBJ2-3
CDR3aa: CASSLTSGQSSDTQYF
CDR3nt: TGTGCCAGCAGCCTAACTAGCGGTCAGAGTTCAGATACGCAGTATTTT